The 6 T cell receptor beta chains below all came from one sample that was sequenced in a study of blood T cell repertoires in COVID-19. The protocol was immunoSEQ multiplex PCR, while the TCRdb copy is restricted to in-frame clones and leaves out a portion. The table lists around 100,000 clones, over 65% of them singletons. The sequenced material came from peripheral blood. Source of these receptors: a human donor in a cohort sampled during active COVID-19.

The rearrangement links TRBV5-1 to TRBJ1-5; a weak D match, TRBD1 (5 bases). Germline CDR1 reads SGHRS; CDR2 reads YFSETQ. The V end was cut by 0 bases, the J end by 1 base, with 11 bases between. The CDR3 covers 16 residues. The CDR3 loop reads CASSLGSGGSNQPQHF. In DNA, the CDR3 is TGCGCCAGCAGCTTGGGGTCGGGGGGGAGCAATCAGCCCCAGCATTTT.

V and J are TRBV30 and TRBJ1-1; 7 positions match TRBD1. Per germline, CDR1 GTSNPN and CDR2 SVGIG (reference sequence). Germline trimming cut 3 bases from V and 0 bases from J; bases unmatched to any gene: 4. The CDR3 spans 14 residues. The CDR3 is CAWSGGTVNTEAFF. CDR3 in DNA: TGTGCCTGGAGCGGCGGGACAGTGAACACTGAAGCTTTCTTT.

This clone turned up a few times. V usage is TRBV18 and J usage is TRBJ1-1; D gene uncertain. The germline V and J ends were trimmed by 3 bases and 1 base, with 15 bases remaining between them. CDR1 and CDR2 from the germline V gene are KGHSH and LQKENI. The CDR3 has 16 amino acids. The CDR3 reads CASSPTNSMTNTEAFF. CDR3 coding DNA: TGTGCCAGCTCACCCACCAACAGTATGACGAACACTGAAGCTTTCTTT.

The chain recombines TRBV5-1 with TRBJ2-2; D is unresolved. V dropped 2 bases and J dropped 2 bases, with 7 bases sitting between them. Germline V gene data show CDR1 as SGHRS and CDR2 as YFSETQ. This CDR3 spans 14 amino acids. The CDR3: CASSFDSNTGELFF. In nucleotides, the CDR3 is TGCGCCAGCAGCTTTGACTCTAACACCGGGGAGCTGTTTTTT.

The rearrangement joins TRBV15 to TRBJ2-2; D perhaps matches TRBD1 (6 bases). The V end was cut by 4 bases, the J end by 6 bases, with 15 bases between. Germline V CDR1 and CDR2: LNHNV, YYDKDF (reference sequence). The CDR3 is 15 residues long. The CDR3 loop is CATSTFTGYSGELFF. DNA for the CDR3: TGTGCCACCAGCACCTTCACAGGGTATTCCGGGGAGCTGTTTTTT.

The V gene is TRBV7-2, the J gene TRBJ1-5; weak D call: TRBD1 (5 bases). Trimming removed 5 bases at V and 7 bases at J, with 12 bases between. CDR1 and CDR2 from the germline V gene are SGHTA and FQGNSA. CDR3 size: 13 residues. CDR3 in amino acids: CASSDSVEQPQHF. In DNA, the CDR3 is TGTGCCAGCAGCGACAGCGTCGAGCAGCCCCAGCATTTT.